The 26 T cell receptor beta chains below all came from one sample that was sequenced in a study of blood T cells in healthy people across ages. Next came a second PCR, run for about 7 to 12 cycles, which used a sample-barcoded 5' primer along with a J-beta primer mix. TCRdb ran MiXCR on the 5' RACE reads and lists one entry per CDR3 protein. Seen here are approximately 900,000 distinct CDR3 sequences, around 46% observed once, and the top ten hold roughly an eighth. Sequencing input: blood. These receptors were obtained from a man aged 25 to 45 in good health.

The chain carries TRBV6-2 or TRBV6-3 and TRBJ2-7; TRBD2 matches 13 bases. V lost 0 bases, J lost 0 bases, and 2 bases stayed unmatched. The CDR3 totals 17 residues. Germline CDR1 reads MNHEY; CDR2 reads SVGEGT. The CDR3 sequence: CASSYSTSGGSSYEQYF. CDR3 bases: TGTGCCAGCAGTTACTCGACTAGCGGGGGGAGCTCCTACGAGCAGTACTTC.

The chain couples TRBV20-1 to TRBJ1-2; 8 nucleotides align to TRBD1. Unmatched junction bases numbered 7, after V lost 5 bases and J lost 2 bases. Looked up from germline, CDR1 is DFQATT and CDR2 is SNEGSKA (reference sequence). The CDR3 length is 14 residues. The CDR3 loop reads CSAEQTGENYGYTF. The DNA for the CDR3 is TGCAGTGCTGAGCAGACAGGGGAGAACTATGGCTACACCTTC.

Concerning this clonotype: An end of the junction does not agree with germline; a read error may underlie this. The genes are TRBV7-7 and TRBJ2-1; 7 nucleotides match TRBD1. The CDR3 totals 14 residues. Germline CDR1 is SSHAT and CDR2 is FNYEAQ (reference sequence). The CDR3 DNA reads as TGTGCTAGCAGCCCCTCGACAGGGACCGATGAGCAGTTCTTC. It yields the protein CASSPSTGTDEQFF.

V usage is TRBV29-1 and J usage is TRBJ2-7; 10 bases align to TRBD2. Trimming cost V 1 base and J 6 bases; bases outside gene matches: 3. The V gene's germline CDR1 is SQVTM and CDR2 ANQGSEA. The CDR3 spans 13 residues. In nucleotides, the CDR3 is TGCAGCGTTGAAGGCCTAGCGGGGGCCGAGCAGTACTTC. This gives the protein CSVEGLAGAEQYF.

The chain uses TRBV28 and TRBJ2-7; TRBD2 is a possible D gene (5 bases). Trimming took 8 bases from V and 1 from J, leaving 12 bases between them. This CDR3 has 13 residues. Germline V lookup: CDR1 MDHEN, CDR2 SYDVKM. The CDR3 region is CASLEAASYEQYF. In DNA, the CDR3 is TGTGCCAGCTTGGAGGCAGCTTCCTACGAGCAGTACTTC.

Only a few counts were recorded for this clonotype. V usage is TRBV29-1 and J usage is TRBJ2-7; D possibly corresponds to TRBD2 (5 bases). Germline-derived CDR1 and CDR2 are SQVTM and ANQGSEA. This CDR3 is 13 amino acids long. With 3 bases removed from V and 0 bases from J, the gap between germline ends came to 9 bases. Here the CDR3 reads CSVDLGSSYEQYF. The CDR3 nucleotides are TGCAGCGTTGACCTAGGGAGCTCCTACGAGCAGTACTTC.

This chain links TRBV27 with TRBJ1-1, with 7 bases fitting TRBD1. Trimming at V came to 3 bases and at J to 6 bases, leaving 10 bases not matched to a gene. The length of the CDR3 is 15 residues. Germline CDR1 MNHEY, CDR2 SMNVEV (reference sequence). The CDR3 DNA reads as TGTGCCAGCAGTTTCGTGACAGGGACAGTCTCTGAAGCTTTCTTT. It translates to CASSFVTGTVSEAFF.

The V gene is TRBV20-1, the J gene TRBJ2-6, with unresolved D. The V and J ends lost 6 bases and 0 bases respectively, with 6 bases between them. The germline V gene has CDR1 DFQATT and CDR2 SNEGSKA (reference sequence). The CDR3 covers 13 residues. DNA of the CDR3: TGCAGTGCCTATAGCTCTGGGGCCAACGTCCTGACTTTC. It translates to CSAYSSGANVLTF.

This clonotype was detected a few times. The V and J genes are TRBV3-1 and TRBJ1-1; D is ambiguous. The germline CDR1 and CDR2 sequences are LGHDT and YNNKEL (reference sequence). This CDR3 is built from 13 residues. V lost 1 base, J lost 7 bases, and 10 bases lay in between. This chain's CDR3 is CASSQGQALEAFF. The CDR3 DNA is TGTGCCAGCAGCCAAGGTCAGGCCCTTGAAGCTTTCTTT.

The chain joins TRBV4-1 to TRBJ2-1; the match to TRBD2 covers 12 bases. With 0 bases clipped from V and 13 bases from J, the junction kept 4 bases outside the gene matches. CDR1 and CDR2 (germline): MGHRA, YSYEKL. The CDR3 spans 14 residues. This CDR3 reads CASSQELAGGHQFF. The CDR3 DNA reads TGCGCCAGCAGCCAAGAACTAGCGGGGGGCCACCAGTTCTTC.

V and J are TRBV7-9 and TRBJ2-1; TRBD1 agrees at 7 bases. The CDR3 covers 15 residues. V lost 7 bases and J lost 0; bases outside the gene matches: 6. Germline lookup yields CDR1 SEHNR and CDR2 FQNEAQ (reference sequence). CDR3 residues: CASTLTGVSYNEQFF. Written as DNA, the CDR3 is TGTGCCAGCACCCTTACAGGGGTCTCCTACAATGAGCAGTTCTTC.

This clonotype was counted only a few times. The rearrangement joins TRBV12-3 or TRBV12-4 to TRBJ2-1; the D gene is possibly TRBD1 (6 bases). V shed 6 bases and J shed 14 bases, with 14 bases lying between them. There are 11 residues in the CDR3. DNA of the CDR3: TGTGCCAGCAGCCTGAGGGGACACGAGTTCTTC. This gives the protein CASSLRGHEFF.

This clonotype has only a few counts. This chain uses TRBV7-8 with TRBJ2-1; D unclear. Trimming pared 2 bases from V and 7 bases from J, leaving 9 bases between. Germline CDR1 and CDR2: SGHVS and FQNEAQ. The CDR3 is 13 residues long. Here the CDR3 reads CASSLQQRNEQFF. DNA of the CDR3: TGTGCCAGCAGCTTACAACAGAGGAATGAGCAGTTCTTC. Full variable domain (rest looked up from reference TRBV7-8 and TRBJ2-1): GAGVSQSPRYKVAKRGQDVALRCDPISGHVSLFWYQQALGQGPEFLTYFQNEAQLDKSGLPSDRFFAERPEGSVSTLKIQRTQQEDSAVYLCASSLQQRNEQFFGPGTRLTVL.

This clonotype has only a few counts. The CDR3 is CASSLVQGDNQPQHF. As DNA, the CDR3 is TGTGCCAGCAGCTTAGTACAGGGGGACAATCAGCCCCAGCATTTT. The rearrangement uses TRBV7-2 and TRBJ1-5; 8 nucleotides align to TRBD1. The length of the CDR3 is 15 residues. Germline lookup yields CDR1 SGHTA and CDR2 FQGNSA. The ends lost 1 base at V and 3 bases at J; junction bases unmatched: 2.

J is TRBJ1-1 and V is TRBV4-1; D unclear. The germline gives CDR1 MGHRA, CDR2 YSYEKL. Trimming took off 0 bases at V and 3 bases at J, with 14 bases between the two ends. The CDR3 consists of 16 residues. CDR3 loop: CASSQDPSGEDTEAFF. CDR3 DNA: TGCGCCAGCAGCCAAGACCCTTCCGGGGAGGACACTGAAGCTTTCTTT.

The gene calls are TRBV12-3 or TRBV12-4 and TRBJ2-5; 9 nucleotides line up with TRBD2. The CDR3 is made up of 14 amino acids. V lost 5 bases and J lost 11; bases outside the gene matches: 12. The CDR3 sequence: CASSKAGGRNEQYF. CDR3 DNA sequence: TGTGCCAGCAGTAAAGCGGGGGGTAGGAATGAGCAGTACTTC.

The genes are TRBV13 and TRBJ2-5; unclear D gene. V gave up 5 bases and J gave up 2 bases, with 12 bases separating them. The CDR3 totals 14 residues. Looked up from germline, CDR1 is PRHDT and CDR2 is FYEKMQ (reference sequence). CDR3 sequence: CASSPASSQETQYF. CDR3 bases: TGTGCCAGCAGCCCTGCCAGCAGTCAAGAGACCCAGTACTTC.

The sample holds a few counts of this clonotype. This chain joins TRBV21-1 and TRBJ2-5; the D segment call TRBD2 is taken from the table without a DNA check. TRBV21-1 has pseudogene status. The CDR3 sequence is 17 residues long. The CDR3 coding sequence is TGTGCCAGCAGCAAAGGGTCCCTAGCGGGGGGTAAAGAGACCCAGTACTTC. Translated: CASSKGSLAGGKETQYF.

The V call is TRBV27, the J call TRBJ2-4; TRBD2 is a possible D gene (6 bases). The J call could be wrong; TRBJ2-7 is a better fit for the DNA end. Germline loops: CDR1 MNHEY, CDR2 SMNVEV (reference sequence). This CDR3 is 14 amino acids long. The CDR3 nucleotides are TGTGCCAGCAGTCTTCTGCCGGACTACTCCGAGCAGTACTTC. It encodes CASSLLPDYSEQYF.

The chain uses TRBV15 and TRBJ1-3; D is undetermined. This CDR3 is built from 16 residues. Germline CDR1 is LNHNV and CDR2 is YYDKDF (reference sequence). The V gene lost 0 bases and the J gene lost 0 bases, with 9 bases spanning the gap. CDR3 nucleotide sequence: TGTGCCACCAGCAGAGAAAGAGCAGCCTCTGGAAACACCATATATTTT. This translates into CATSRERAASGNTIYF. Full variable domain (outside the CDR3, taken from reference TRBV15 and TRBJ1-3): DAMVIQNPRYQVTQFGKPVTLSCSQTLNHNVMYWYQQKSSQAPKLLFHYYDKDFNNEADTPDNFQSRRPNTSFCFLDIRSPGLGDTAMYLCATSRERAASGNTIYFGEGSWLTVV.

V and J are TRBV2 and TRBJ1-5, with D unresolved. From germline, CDR1 is SNHLY and CDR2 FYNNEI. V was pared by 6 bases and J by 2 bases, with 11 bases between. The CDR3 spans 14 residues. CDR3 residues: CASSGRQGNQPQHF. The DNA for the CDR3 is TGTGCCAGCAGCGGACGTCAGGGCAATCAGCCCCAGCATTTT.

This clonotype has just a few counts. This sequence joins TRBV5-1 and TRBJ2-7; 7 nucleotides line up with TRBD1. This CDR3 has 15 residues. Germline CDR1 SGHRS, CDR2 YFSETQ. With 0 bases clipped from V and 7 bases from J, the junction kept 10 bases outside the gene matches. The CDR3 spells CASSLVGGTNREQYF. The CDR3 region has the DNA TGCGCCAGCAGCTTGGTAGGGGGCACGAATAGGGAGCAGTACTTC. The full variable domain, with the rest looked up from reference TRBV5-1 and TRBJ2-7, is KAGVTQTPRYLIKTRGQQVTLSCSPISGHRSVSWYQQTPGQGLQFLFEYFSETQRNKGNFPGRFSGRQFSNSRSEMNVSTLELGDSALYLCASSLVGGTNREQYFGPGTRLTVT.

Details on this clonotype: Being one base from a much bigger clone, this may be a read error. No conserved phenylalanine or tryptophan ends this CDR3, so it is likely a read error. V gene TRBV12-3 or TRBV12-4 combines with J gene TRBJ2-1; D gene unclear. The J call may be incorrect, as the DNA end agrees better with TRBJ2-7. This CDR3 has 12 residues. As DNA, the CDR3 is TGTGCCAGCAGTTTACAGCCGTTTGAGCAGTACTAC. The encoded protein is CASSLQPFEQYY.

The V call is TRBV29-1, the J call TRBJ1-2; 11 nucleotides line up with TRBD1. V lost 4 bases to trimming and J lost 6 bases; unmatched junction nucleotides: 4. Germline lookup yields CDR1 SQVTM and CDR2 ANQGSEA. This CDR3 region has 13 residues. As DNA, the CDR3 is TGCAGCGTTGGGGGACAGGGGGGAGATGGCTACACCTTC. This codes for CSVGGQGGDGYTF. Complete variable domain (other parts from reference TRBV29-1 and TRBJ1-2): SAVISQKPSRDICQRGTSLTIQCQVDSQVTMMFWYRQQPGQSLTLIATANQGSEATYESGFVIDKFPISRPNLTFSTLTVSNMSPEDSSIYLCSVGGQGGDGYTFGSGTRLTVV.

The V call is TRBV24-1, the J call TRBJ2-3, with D possibly TRBD2 on 7 matching bases. CDR3 length: 16 amino acids. CDR1 KGHDR and CDR2 SFDVKD come from the germline V gene. V lost 6 bases and J lost 2, with 17 bases in between. CDR3 amino acids: CATSRAGDTYTDTQYF. CDR3 DNA: TGTGCCACCAGTCGTGCGGGGGACACCTACACAGATACGCAGTATTTT.

This chain links TRBV6-2 or TRBV6-3 with TRBJ2-2; no definite D call. Between the trimmed V and J ends, which lost 2 bases and 3 bases, there was a span of 7 bases. The CDR3 is made up of 14 amino acids. Germline V gives CDR1 MNHEY, CDR2 SVGEGT. The CDR3 protein is CASSYDAYTGELFF. The CDR3, as DNA: TGTGCCAGCAGTTACGATGCCTACACCGGGGAGCTGTTTTTT.